Listed below are T cell receptor beta chains from one sample, sequenced in a study of Ad26.COV2.S vaccination and SARS-CoV-2 variants. TCRdb's table, derived via immunoSEQ multiplex PCR, lists solely in-frame clones and lacks some. The sample shows approximately 480,000 clones, roughly 89% of them seen only once. Material: peripheral blood, obtained in a trial of Ad26.COV2.S vaccine versus placebo. These receptors were obtained from a person between 18 and 60 years old who received the Ad26.COV2.S COVID-19 vaccine or a placebo. Each CDR3 is given with its conserved first and last residue. The D gene is left open where the match is weak. Size is stated for part of the rows, as once, few or many counts, or as a class when the clone is expanded.

>NA|TRBV7-3|TRBJ1-1|NA
TGTGCCAGCAGCTGGGGAGGGGTCACTGAAGCTTTCTTT
CASSWGGVTEAFF
>TRBD2|TRBV28|TRBJ2-3|NA
TGTGCCAGCAGTTTGGCGGGAGTGTCAGATACGCAGTATTTT
CASSLAGVSDTQYF
>NA|TRBV2|TRBJ1-2|NA
TGTGCCAGCACTCTCAAAGGAGGAATCTATGGCTACACCTTC
CASTLKGGIYGYTF
>NA|TRBV5-1|TRBJ2-7|NA
TGCGCCAGCAGCTTCCGGGACACCTCCTACGAGCAGTACTTC
CASSFRDTSYEQYF
>NA|TRBV5-1|TRBJ2-7|once
TGCGCCAGCAGCCCTACAAACCAGGGAAGCGAGCAGTACTTC
CASSPTNQGSEQYF
>NA|TRBV29-1|TRBJ1-1|NA
TGCAGCGTTCAACTAAGTAAAGAGAACACTGAAGCTTTCTTT
CSVQLSKENTEAFF
>TRBD2|TRBV7-9|TRBJ2-5|NA
TGTGCCAGCAGCCGAACTCAGACTAGCGGAGACGGGACCCAGTACTTC
CASSRTQTSGDGTQYF
>TRBD1|TRBV29-1|TRBJ1-2|NA
TGCAGCGTTTCCAGGGGGTATGGCTACACCTTC
CSVSRGYGYTF
>NA|TRBV28|TRBJ1-5|NA
TGTGCCAGCATCCCCGGCGTTCAAAAGCAGCCCCAGCATTTT
CASIPGVQKQPQHF
>NA|TRBV5-1|TRBJ1-2|NA
TGCGCCAGCAGCGCAACGGGACGCCGGGAAGCTGGCTACACCTTC
CASSATGRREAGYTF
>NA|TRBV5-1|TRBJ1-3|NA
TGCGCCAGCAGCTTGGTAACAGGGAACTCTGGAAACACCATATATTTT
CASSLVTGNSGNTIYF
>TRBD1|TRBV19|TRBJ1-5|NA
TGTGCCAGTAGTCACCAACAGGGGCATGGATATAATCAGCCCCAGCATTTT
CASSHQQGHGYNQPQHF
>TRBD2|TRBV5-1|TRBJ2-7|NA
TGCGCCAGCAGCTTGGGGACTAGCGGACCCTACGAGCAGTACTTC
CASSLGTSGPYEQYF
>NA|TRBV28|TRBJ1-4|NA
TGTGCCAGCAGTTTATGGTCGGGAACTAATGAAAAACTGTTTTTT
CASSLWSGTNEKLFF
>TRBD2|TRBV5-4|TRBJ2-7|NA
TGTGCCAGCCAAACCGGGACTAGCGGCTCCTACGAGCAGTACTTC
CASQTGTSGSYEQYF
>TRBD2|TRBV11-3|TRBJ2-2|once
TGTGCCAGCAGCCTGATAGCGGGGAACACCGGGGAGCTGTTTTTT
CASSLIAGNTGELFF
>NA|TRBV29-1|TRBJ1-2|NA
TGCAGCGTTCAAGTCCCGGCGAGGGGCTATGGCTACACCTTC
CSVQVPARGYGYTF
>TRBD2|TRBV25-1|TRBJ2-5|NA
TGTGCCAGCAGTGAACCCAGGGCGGGGGTACAAGAGACCCAGTACTTC
CASSEPRAGVQETQYF
>NA|TRBV6-5|TRBJ1-4|NA
TGTGCCAGCAGTTCCCTTGGTGGTGTTAATGAAAAACTGTTTTTT
CASSSLGGVNEKLFF
>NA|TRBV2|TRBJ2-3|NA
TGTGCCAGCAGTGAAGCGGGCCCGGGGGCAGATACGCAGTATTTT
CASSEAGPGADTQYF
>NA|TRBV2|TRBJ2-5|NA
TGTGCCAGGGCGGGGCGGACCGAGGGGACCCAGTACTTC
CARAGRTEGTQYF
>NA|TRBV5-1|TRBJ2-7|NA
TGCGCCAGCAGCAGGGAGGTCAGCGGCGGAGGCAACGAGCAGTACTTC
CASSREVSGGGNEQYF
>TRBD2|TRBV11-1|TRBJ2-3|NA
TGTGCCAGCAGCTCGGGACTAGCGGAGGGCACAGATACGCAGTATTTT
CASSSGLAEGTDTQYF
>TRBD1|TRBV9|TRBJ1-6|NA
TGTGCCAGCAGTCCAGCCGGGACAGGGGGCAGTGGTTCACCCCTCCACTTT
CASSPAGTGGSGSPLHF
>NA|TRBV9|TRBJ1-2|NA
TGTGCCAGCAGCCCTACAGGGTCCAGCTATGGCTACACCTTC
CASSPTGSSYGYTF
>TRBD2|TRBV11-3|TRBJ2-3|NA
TGTGCCAGCAGCTTAGGCGCGGGAGGGGGCACAGATACGCAGTATTTT
CASSLGAGGGTDTQYF
>NA|TRBV19|TRBJ1-5|NA
TGTGCCAGTAGTCTTACTGCAGGCAATCAGCCCCAGCATTTT
CASSLTAGNQPQHF
>TRBD2|TRBV7-2|TRBJ2-1|NA
TGTGCCAGCAGCATACTAGCGGGAGGACGTAATGAGCAGTTCTTC
CASSILAGGRNEQFF
>TRBD1|TRBV7-9|TRBJ1-3|few
TGTGCCAGCAGCTCGGGACAGGGGGCGGGAAACACCATATATTTT
CASSSGQGAGNTIYF
>NA|TRBV21-1|TRBJ1-4|once
TGTGCCAGCAGCGAAATTCCTTCTCTAAGGACAAACAATGAAAAACTGTTTTTT
CASSEIPSLRTNNEKLFF
>TRBD1|TRBV29-1|TRBJ1-3|few
TGCAGCGCCCGGACAGGGAAAAACACCATATATTTT
CSARTGKNTIYF
>TRBD1|TRBV28|TRBJ2-3|NA
TGTGCCAGCAGCAGACCAGGGGGCGGTGGCACAGATACGCAGTATTTT
CASSRPGGGGTDTQYF
>TRBD2|TRBV7-9|TRBJ2-3|NA
TGTGCCAGCAACCTAGGGGCGGGAGAGACAGATACGCAGTATTTT
CASNLGAGETDTQYF
>NA|TRBV6-6|TRBJ2-5|NA
TGTGCCAGCAGTTACGGGGTACAGTTAGAAGAGACCCAGTACTTC
CASSYGVQLEETQYF
>NA|TRBV11-2|TRBJ2-7|once
TGTGCCAGCAGCTTAGTACCCCCCAGAACAATCTACGAGCAGTACTTC
CASSLVPPRTIYEQYF
>TRBD2|TRBV7-2|TRBJ2-3|NA
TGTGCCAGCAGCTGGAGGACTAGCGGGAGCCAGAGCACGCAGTATTTT
CASSWRTSGSQSTQYF
>NA|TRBV11-2|TRBJ1-2|once
TGTGCCAGCAGCCGAGAGGGCTATGGCTACACCTTC
CASSREGYGYTF
>TRBD2|TRBV7-9|TRBJ2-7|NA
TGTGCCAGCAGCTTAGCACGAAGCGGGAATTACGAGCAGTACTTC
CASSLARSGNYEQYF
>NA|TRBV5-1|TRBJ2-3|few
TGCGCCAGCAGCATAGACCAGGGCTCAGATACGCAGTATTTT
CASSIDQGSDTQYF
>TRBD2|TRBV7-3|TRBJ2-3|NA
TGTGCCAGCAGCTTAAGGTCCGGCCGGGAGGTCCCAGATACGCAGTATTTT
CASSLRSGREVPDTQYF
>NA|TRBV28|TRBJ2-2|NA
TGTGCCAGCAGTTCGTCGACATTCGCTGCCGGGGAGCTGTTTTTT
CASSSSTFAAGELFF
>NA|TRBV9|TRBJ2-1|NA
TGTGCCAGCAGCGTAGGCAGTGGGGCCTACAATGAGCAGTTCTTC
CASSVGSGAYNEQFF
>NA|TRBV18|TRBJ2-7|NA
TGTGCCAGCTCACCAAGGGGTGACGAGCAGTACTTC
CASSPRGDEQYF
>NA|TRBV2|TRBJ2-7|NA
TGTGCCAGCAATAGCCCCCGGGACGGCTACGAGCAGTACTTC
CASNSPRDGYEQYF
>NA|TRBV4-1|TRBJ2-1|NA
TGCGCCAGCAGCCAATGGTTGCGGGACGGAATCAAGGTTGAGCAGTTCTTC
CASSQWLRDGIKVEQFF
>TRBD2|TRBV24-1|TRBJ2-7|NA
TGTGCCACCAGTGACCCGCGACTAGCGGGGACGACTGAAGCTTACGAGCAGTACTTC
CATSDPRLAGTTEAYEQYF
>TRBD1|TRBV11-2|TRBJ2-5|NA
TGTGCCAGCAGCTTAGTTTGGACAGGACAAGAGACCCAGTACTTC
CASSLVWTGQETQYF
>TRBD2|TRBV9|TRBJ2-7|NA
TGTGCCAGCAGCGTAGGGGGGCTAGCGGGAGCAGGGGACGAGCAGTACTTC
CASSVGGLAGAGDEQYF